The following is a TCR beta chain sequence with its context. The study ran its PCR with 60 Vbeta and 13 Jbeta primers. Here immunoSEQ multiplex PCR was the method, and the copy in TCRdb shows in-frame clones only, minus some. Of fewer than 85,000 clones detected, 70% to 80% appear once; the ten largest clones hold under 4%. This CDR3 has 15 amino acids. V was pared by 4 bases and J by 7 bases, with 8 bases of the junction left unmatched. Germline CDR1 is SEHNR and CDR2 is FQNEAQ (reference sequence). This entry comes from a study of cytomegalovirus exposure and HLA in healthy donors. Study-wide context: Genotyping showed less than 85% of roughly 390 donors falling in the Caucasian-associated ancestry cluster.

The material sequenced was PBMCs. The receptor was isolated from a man aged 40-55 years in good health and CMV-seronegative. The chain employs TRBV7-9 and TRBJ1-4; 8 nucleotides match TRBD1. CDR3: CASSSMTGVREKLFF. CDR3 in DNA: TGTGCCAGCAGCTCGATGACAGGGGTTCGTGAAAAACTGTTTTTT.